The 17 T cell receptor beta chains below were found in one sample sequenced in a study of blood T cell repertoires in COVID-19 (dated by TCRdb to the early 2020s). The library was built by means of the immunoSEQ multiplex PCR assay. The table was pulled from immuneACCESS by TCRdb, which kept in-frame rearrangements only. Such tables lose some clones; where checked, under half of the loss comes from unresolved V genes, and the rest has no known cause. This sample has 200,000 to 250,000 clones in its table, and around 90% of those were observed once. Roughly 14% of the sample is in the top ten clones. The sample comprised PBMCs or T cells enriched from blood (not recorded which). These receptors were obtained from a woman aged 50 to 60 with acute COVID-19.

A single count supports this clone. This chain links TRBV28 with TRBJ2-7, with D possibly TRBD1 on 6 matching bases. The CDR3 has 16 residues. Germline CDR1 is MDHEN and CDR2 is SYDVKM. V gave up 5 bases and J gave up 2 bases, with 19 bases separating them. The CDR3 DNA sequence: TGTGCCAGCAGTCCCCAGGACGTAGGGGGTCCCTACGAGCAGTACTTC. It encodes CASSPQDVGGPYEQYF.

This chain links TRBV5-5 with TRBJ2-7, with no clear D. Trimming took off 0 bases at V and 2 bases at J, with 9 bases between the two ends. The CDR3 runs to 14 residues. Germline V gives CDR1 SGHKS, CDR2 YYEKEE (reference sequence). CDR3 nucleotide sequence: TGTGCCAGCAGCTTGGCCTCAGGTCCCTACGAGCAGTACTTC. Translating it yields CASSLASGPYEQYF.

The CDR3 loop is CASSPGQGQESPLHF. The CDR3 DNA reads TGTGCCAGCTCACCAGGACAGGGGCAGGAATCACCCCTCCACTTT. The chain has TRBV18 and TRBJ1-6; 9 bases line up with TRBD1. V was clipped by 2 bases and J by 10 bases; unmatched bases: 6. This CDR3 contains 15 residues. CDR1 is KGHSH and CDR2 is LQKENI in the germline V gene.

The chain is built from TRBV21-1 and TRBJ2-3; TRBD2, the D gene given by the table, was not confirmed from the DNA. TRBV21-1 represents a pseudogene. The CDR3 sequence is 12 residues long. The CDR3 sequence: CASSPSGDPQYF. In DNA form, the CDR3 reads TGTGCCAGCAGCCCCTCGGGGGATCCGCAGTATTTT.

The chain links TRBV18 to TRBJ2-6, with no clear D. CDR1 is KGHSH, CDR2 LQKENI, per germline. V shed 3 bases and J shed 0 bases, with 9 bases lying between them. The CDR3 is made up of 16 amino acids. The CDR3 region is CASSPVSPSGANVLTF. CDR3 coding DNA: TGTGCCAGCTCACCCGTGAGTCCCTCTGGGGCCAACGTCCTGACTTTC.

V is TRBV3-1 (or the pseudogene TRBV3-2) and J is TRBJ2-1, with 10 bases lining up with TRBD2. Trimming at V came to 2 bases and at J to 8 bases, leaving 12 bases not matched to a gene. The CDR3 has 17 amino acids. Per the germline V gene, CDR1 is LGHDT and CDR2 is YNNKEL (reference sequence). CDR3 region: CASSQLVPGLARHEQFF. In nucleotides, the CDR3 is TGTGCCAGCAGCCAACTCGTTCCGGGACTAGCGAGACATGAGCAGTTCTTC.

V usage is TRBV28 and J usage is TRBJ2-2, with TRBD1 identical over 7 bases. The CDR3 spans 17 residues. Germline-derived CDR1 and CDR2 are MDHEN and SYDVKM. V gave up 3 bases and J gave up 0 bases; unmatched junction bases: 7. The CDR3 DNA is TGTGCCAGCAGTTTCCCCCCGGGACAGTCGAACACCGGGGAGCTGTTTTTT. Translation gives CASSFPPGQSNTGELFF.

In its sample, this clone was seen a few times. V and J are TRBV30 and TRBJ1-3; a possible D gene is TRBD1 (6 bases). The CDR3 has 15 amino acids. Trimming pared 0 bases from V and 3 bases from J, leaving 12 bases between. Germline CDR1 GTSNPN, CDR2 SVGIG (reference sequence). The CDR3 sequence: CAWSVQGGFGNTIYF. In nucleotides, the CDR3 is TGTGCCTGGAGTGTACAGGGTGGTTTTGGAAACACCATATATTTT. The full variable domain, in which reference TRBV30 and TRBJ1-3 provide the parts outside the CDR3, is SQTIHQWPATLVQPVGSPLSLECTVEGTSNPNLYWYRQAAGRGLQLLFYSVGIGQISSEVPQNLSASRPQDRQFILSSKKLLLSDSGFYLCAWSVQGGFGNTIYFGEGSWLTVV.

The chain uses TRBV6-2 or TRBV6-3 and TRBJ2-1; the D gene is possibly TRBD2 (5 bases). This CDR3 is built from 11 residues. V was shortened by 2 bases and J by 12 bases, with 8 bases between the two germline ends. Germline V gene sequence: CDR1 MNHEY, CDR2 SVGEGT. The CDR3 nucleotides are TGTGCCAGCAGTTACCTGAGCGGGCAGTTCTTC. Amino acids: CASSYLSGQFF.

The chain links TRBV9 to TRBJ2-1, with D hard to call. With 2 bases removed from V and 0 bases from J, the gap between germline ends came to 12 bases. The CDR3 has 16 amino acids. The germline CDR1 and CDR2 sequences are SGDLS and YYNGEE. CDR3 coding DNA: TGTGCCAGCAGCGTTCGAGGAGACCGCTCCTACAATGAGCAGTTCTTC. Encoded protein: CASSVRGDRSYNEQFF.

V is TRBV5-1 and J is TRBJ2-5, with TRBD1 as a possible D gene (5 bases). The CDR3 length is 14 residues. Germline V gene data show CDR1 as SGHRS and CDR2 as YFSETQ. V lost 1 base and J lost 4, with 11 bases in between. The CDR3 nucleotides read TGCGCCAGCAGCTTGAAGGGGTGGGCAGAGACCCAGTACTTC. Amino acids: CASSLKGWAETQYF.

CDR3 sequence: CASSYDRGNSNEQYF. In DNA, the CDR3 is TGTGCCAGCAGTTACGACAGGGGGAACTCTAACGAGCAGTACTTC. This chain joins TRBV6-5 and TRBJ2-7; 9 nucleotides align to TRBD1. V shed 2 bases, J shed 5 bases, and the junction held 7 bases outside the gene matches. CDR1 MNHEY and CDR2 SVGAGI come from the germline V gene. There are 15 residues in the CDR3.

This clone is a singleton in its sample. The genes are TRBV6-5 and TRBJ2-1, with D maybe TRBD1 (5 bases). Germline V CDR1 and CDR2: MNHEY, SVGAGI. Trimming took off 6 bases at V and 4 bases at J, with 16 bases between the two ends. CDR3 length: 15 amino acids. The CDR3, as DNA: TGTGCCAGCAGACTATCTGCCAGGGCGTACAATGAGCAGTTCTTC. Translation: CASRLSARAYNEQFF.

This rearrangement joins TRBV27 to TRBJ2-7; 13 bases are shared with TRBD2. This CDR3 spans 17 amino acids. CDR1 is MNHEY, CDR2 SMNVEV, per germline (reference sequence). With 4 bases clipped from V and 1 base from J, the junction kept 7 bases outside the gene matches. The CDR3 reads CASSSLAGGPLSYEQYF. For the CDR3, the DNA is TGTGCCAGCAGTTCACTAGCGGGAGGGCCCCTTTCCTACGAGCAGTACTTC.

This clone came up once. V is TRBV18 and J is TRBJ2-1, with TRBD1 matching over 9 bases. The CDR3 is 16 amino acids. The trim removed 4 bases at V and 2 bases at J, leaving 6 bases unmatched. Looked up from germline, CDR1 is KGHSH and CDR2 is LQKENI. CDR3 loop: CASSLAGTGTYNEQFF. For the CDR3, the DNA is TGTGCCAGCTCACTGGCCGGGACAGGGACCTACAATGAGCAGTTCTTC. Filled out from reference TRBV18 and TRBJ2-1, the complete variable domain reads NAGVMQNPRHLVRRRGQEARLRCSPMKGHSHVYWYRQLPEEGLKFMVYLQKENIIDESGMPKERFSAEFPKEGPSILRIQQVVRGDSAAYFCASSLAGTGTYNEQFFGPGTRLTVL.

The genes are TRBV9 and TRBJ2-7; 7 nucleotides match TRBD2. The CDR3 covers 15 residues. Germline V gives CDR1 SGDLS, CDR2 YYNGEE. With V trimmed by 4 bases and J by 0 bases, 7 bases remained unmatched. The CDR3 region is CASSLREGSSYEQYF. CDR3 nucleotide sequence: TGTGCCAGCAGCCTAAGGGAGGGGAGCTCCTACGAGCAGTACTTC.

V gene TRBV19 combines with J gene TRBJ1-5; 8 positions agree with TRBD1. J was trimmed by 2 bases and V by 2 bases; bases with no gene match: 5. CDR3 length: 16 amino acids. CDR1 LNHDA and CDR2 SQIVND come from the germline V gene (reference sequence). Here the CDR3 reads CASSIRQGMGNQPQHF. Written as DNA, the CDR3 is TGTGCCAGTAGTATAAGACAGGGGATGGGCAATCAGCCCCAGCATTTT.